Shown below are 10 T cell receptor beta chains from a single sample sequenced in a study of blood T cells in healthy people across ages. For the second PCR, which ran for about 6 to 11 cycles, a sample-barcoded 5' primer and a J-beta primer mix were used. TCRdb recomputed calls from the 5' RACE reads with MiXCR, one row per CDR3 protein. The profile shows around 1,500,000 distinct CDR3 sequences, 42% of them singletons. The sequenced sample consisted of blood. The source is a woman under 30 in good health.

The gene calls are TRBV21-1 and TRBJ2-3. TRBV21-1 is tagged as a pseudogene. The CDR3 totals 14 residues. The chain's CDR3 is CASSKVRGPDTQYF. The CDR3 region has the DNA TGTGCCAGCAGCAAAGTGCGGGGCCCAGATACGCAGTATTTT.

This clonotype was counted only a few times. The CDR3 sequence: CAISEQANSYEQYF. The CDR3 DNA is TGTGCCATCAGTGAGCAGGCCAACTCCTACGAGCAGTACTTC. This rearrangement joins TRBV10-3 to TRBJ2-7; D uncertain. Trimming took off 2 bases at V and 0 bases at J, with 8 bases between the two ends. Germline V gene lookup returns CDR1 ENHRY and CDR2 SYGVKD. The CDR3 has 14 residues.

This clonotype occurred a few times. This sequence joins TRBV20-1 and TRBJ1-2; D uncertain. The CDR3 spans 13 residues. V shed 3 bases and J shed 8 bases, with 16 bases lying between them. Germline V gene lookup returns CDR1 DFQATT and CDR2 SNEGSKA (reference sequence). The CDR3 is CSASASQGDGYTF. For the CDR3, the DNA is TGCAGTGCTAGCGCCTCCCAAGGCGACGGCTACACCTTC.

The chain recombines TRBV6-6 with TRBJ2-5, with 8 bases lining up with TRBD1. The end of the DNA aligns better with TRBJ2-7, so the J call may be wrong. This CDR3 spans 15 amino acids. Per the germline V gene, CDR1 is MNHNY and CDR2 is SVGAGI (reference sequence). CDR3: CASSHRTGLISEQYF. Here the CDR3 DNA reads TGTGCCAGCAGTCACCGGACAGGGCTGATCAGCGAGCAGTACTTC.

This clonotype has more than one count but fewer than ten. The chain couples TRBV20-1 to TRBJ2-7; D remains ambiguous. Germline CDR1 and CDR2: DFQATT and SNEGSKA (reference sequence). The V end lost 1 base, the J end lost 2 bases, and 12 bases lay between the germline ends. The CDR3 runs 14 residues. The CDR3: CSARASTPTYEQYF. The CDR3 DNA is TGCAGTGCTAGAGCGTCAACTCCCACCTACGAGCAGTACTTC.

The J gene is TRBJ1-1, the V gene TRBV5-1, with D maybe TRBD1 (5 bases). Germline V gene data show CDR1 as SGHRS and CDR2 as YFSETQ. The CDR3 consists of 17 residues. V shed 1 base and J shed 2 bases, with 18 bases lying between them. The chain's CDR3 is CASSLRSGRGSNTEAFF. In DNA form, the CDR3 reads TGCGCCAGCAGCTTGCGGTCCGGTAGGGGCTCAAACACTGAAGCTTTCTTT.

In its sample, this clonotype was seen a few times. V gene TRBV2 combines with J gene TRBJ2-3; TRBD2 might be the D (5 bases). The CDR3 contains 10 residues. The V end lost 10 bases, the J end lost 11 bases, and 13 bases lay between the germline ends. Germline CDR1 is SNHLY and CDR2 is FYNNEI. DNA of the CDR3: TGTGCCACGGCCGGGATCGAGCAGTATTTT. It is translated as CATAGIEQYF.

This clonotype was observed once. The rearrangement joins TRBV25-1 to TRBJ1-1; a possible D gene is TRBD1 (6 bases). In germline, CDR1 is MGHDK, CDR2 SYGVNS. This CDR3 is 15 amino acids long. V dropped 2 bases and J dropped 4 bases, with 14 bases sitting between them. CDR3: CASSEDGGRGTEAFF. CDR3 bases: TGTGCCAGCAGTGAAGATGGGGGGCGAGGCACTGAAGCTTTCTTT.

This CDR3 is CASSEGGVGQPQHF. The CDR3 DNA reads TGTGCCAGCAGCGAGGGGGGGGTAGGTCAGCCCCAGCATTTT. This chain uses TRBV9 with TRBJ1-5; TRBD1 is a possible D gene (6 bases). Germline V gene data show CDR1 as SGDLS and CDR2 as YYNGEE. Trimming stripped 3 bases from V and 6 bases from J, with 13 bases between. This CDR3 is 14 amino acids long.

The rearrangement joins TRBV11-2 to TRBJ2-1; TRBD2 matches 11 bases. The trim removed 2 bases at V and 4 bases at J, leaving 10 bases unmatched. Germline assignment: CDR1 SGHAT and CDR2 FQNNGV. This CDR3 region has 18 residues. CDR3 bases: TGTGCCAGCAGCTTAATCACTAGCGGGAGTGGTGAGTACAATGAGCAGTTCTTC. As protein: CASSLITSGSGEYNEQFF.